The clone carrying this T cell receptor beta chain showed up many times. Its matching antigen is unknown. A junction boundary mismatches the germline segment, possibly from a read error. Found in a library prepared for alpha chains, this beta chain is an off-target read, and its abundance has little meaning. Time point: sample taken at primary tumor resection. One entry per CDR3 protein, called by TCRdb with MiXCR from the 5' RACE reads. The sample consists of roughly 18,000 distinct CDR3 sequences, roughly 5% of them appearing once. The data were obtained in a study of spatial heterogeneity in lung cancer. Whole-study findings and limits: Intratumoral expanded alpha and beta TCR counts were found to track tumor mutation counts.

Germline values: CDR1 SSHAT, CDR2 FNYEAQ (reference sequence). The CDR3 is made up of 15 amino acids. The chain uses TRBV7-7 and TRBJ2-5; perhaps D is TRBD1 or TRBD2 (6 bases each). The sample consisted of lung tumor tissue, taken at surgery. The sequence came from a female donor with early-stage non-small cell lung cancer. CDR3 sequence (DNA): TGTGCTAGCAGCAGGGGACTTCCCGAACAAGAGACCCAGTACTTC. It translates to CASSRGLPEQETQYF.